This T cell receptor (beta chain) was profiled in a study of blood T cell repertoires in COVID-19. Looking at the study overall: Specimens from acute and convalescent COVID-19 originated in the United States, Italy and Spain. T cells, B-cell-depleted T cells, or PBMCs provided the cDNA or gDNA that served as material.

Authors' analysis steps: Researchers report that nucleated cell counts were estimated from reference gene primer amplification. Sequencing was performed with immunoSEQ multiplex PCR; in TCRdb, only in-frame clones are kept and a portion is missing. V and J calls plus clone size are reproduced from that table; the DNA served to infer D and trimming. This repertoire shows 130,000 to 150,000 clones, about 87% found once; its top ten account for over 0.75%. The ends were cut back, 3 bases at V and 3 bases at J, with 14 bases in the middle. The CDR3 is made up of 16 amino acids. Germline CDR1 LNHNV, CDR2 YYDKDF (reference sequence).

The clonotype was recovered from a woman in her 50s with acute or convalescent COVID-19. The chain uses TRBV15 and TRBJ2-2; maybe TRBD2 (6 bases). The sample was peripheral blood. CDR3 protein: CATSSRDLVDTGELFF. The CDR3 nucleotides are TGTGCCACCAGCAGCCGGGACTTGGTCGACACCGGGGAGCTGTTTTTT.